The present TCR beta chain was sequenced within a study of blood T cell repertoires in COVID-19 (dated by TCRdb to between 2020 and 2021). About the full investigation: Collaborator samples came from the United States, Italy and Spain and covered acute and convalescent phases of COVID-19. The material from the prospective study consisted of cDNA or gDNA derived from T cells, B-cell-depleted T cells, or PBMCs. Deeply sampled blood TCRbeta repertoires from subjects exposed to, actively infected with, or recovered from COVID-19 were included in the dataset. The repertoires were released in a freely available public database meant as a resource for research on the immune response to SARS-CoV-2. The samples were drawn from two sources: the first 160 participants of the ongoing ImmuneRACE study, and 1,254 subjects contributed by 6 global collaborators. Nearly every sample came with metadata listing a de-identified subject ID, COVID-19 status, age in years and sex. HLA class I and class II types, where available, came from metadata supplied by the sample provider rather than from assay-based typing.

What the research found in general, with its limitations: The amount of clinical and demographic metadata varied by source and participant and was provided uncurated.

Whole blood was collected in K2EDTA tubes by collaborating institutions according to the institutions' own protocols. Collaborator samples were shipped for TCRbeta analysis as frozen whole blood, isolated PBMCs, or DNA extracted from either sample type. Remarks on this clone: Its antigen specificity is not known. It has no much larger one-base neighbor in the sample; base qualities were not kept.

The immunoSEQ Assay, a bias-controlled multiplex PCR, was used to amplify TCRbeta CDR3 regions from genomic DNA. The paper's processing steps were these. The number of nucleated cells in each sample was estimated by amplification of reference gene primers within the assay. To quantify the absolute abundance of each unique TCRbeta CDR3 rearrangement, sequence reads were collapsed and filtered. For each sample, productive Simpson clonality was calculated as the square root of Simpson's diversity index over productive rearrangements. As stored in TCRdb, this immuneACCESS dataset retains in-frame rearrangements with V and J assigned. A fraction of the clones does not appear; measured against another copy, unresolved V genes explain less than half of the discrepancy, and the remainder lacks a known reason. V, J and clone size derive from that table, while D and trimming were established from the DNA sequence. This sample is represented by some 220,000 clones; 70% to 85% of them were singletons. The biggest ten clones account for about 9% of the sample.

From a lookup of the germline V gene (reference sequence), CDR1 and CDR2 are MNHEY and SMNVEV. Including the terminal cysteine and phenylalanine, the CDR3 comprises 20 residues. Just CDR3 DNA is preserved here, 60 bases in frame from base 1. V is cut back by 8 bases and J by 0 bases, with 19 bases in the junction unmatched. The sequence was obtained from a man aged 45-60 years with active or convalescent COVID-19. Sequencing was performed on peripheral blood. The rearrangement combines TRBV27 with TRBJ2-2, and 9 junction bases match TRBD2. The nucleotide sequence is given as TGTGCCAGCCGATTCACTGGCGGGAGGGCCAATAGTGCGAACACCGGGGAGCTGTTTTTT. The resulting protein is CASRFTGGRANSANTGELFF.